Each of the 16 T cell receptor beta chains below was sequenced from the same sample in a study of patients and donors after allogeneic stem cell transplantation. In TCRdb, the RT-PCR reads were re-called with MiXCR into one record per CDR3 protein. The table includes more than 850,000 distinct CDR3 sequences, about 20% detected once. Sequenced input: blood, either unsorted or a sorted T cell fraction (not recorded which). These receptors were obtained from a human donor who was either an allogeneic HSCT recipient or a stem cell or donor lymphocyte infusion donor (not recorded which). It is not recorded whose cells these are; they may come from a transplant donor.

The chain is built from TRBV9 and TRBJ2-3, with TRBD1 as a possible D gene (5 bases). The CDR3 has 15 amino acids. The ends were cut back, 3 bases at V and 3 bases at J, with 14 bases in the middle. CDR1 is SGDLS, CDR2 YYNGEE, per germline. In DNA form, the CDR3 reads TGTGCCAGCAGCGCTGCGGCCAGGGCAACAGATACGCAGTATTTT. It translates to CASSAAARATDTQYF.

This clonotype was seen a few times. The V call is TRBV7-3, the J call TRBJ1-1, with a weak D call TRBD1 (5 bases). This CDR3 region has 15 residues. Per the germline V gene, CDR1 is SGHTA and CDR2 is FQGTGA. V lost 4 bases to trimming and J lost 6 bases, with 18 bases between them. CDR3 residues: CASSSEGRTGAEAFF. CDR3 coding DNA: TGTGCCAGCAGCTCCGAAGGACGGACGGGGGCTGAAGCTTTCTTT.

Comments on this clonotype: A read error is the likely source, as a far larger clone sits one nucleotide away. The J gene is TRBJ2-7, the V gene TRBV5-6; 7 nucleotides match TRBD1. Germline CDR1 and CDR2: SGHDT and YYEEEE. The CDR3 consists of 13 residues. With 4 bases clipped from V and 1 base from J, the junction kept 2 bases outside the gene matches. CDR3 DNA: TGTGCCAGCAGCATGGGACAGTCCTACGAGCAGTACTTC. This translates into CASSMGQSYEQYF. Complete variable domain (other parts from reference TRBV5-6 and TRBJ2-7): DAGVTQSPTHLIKTRGQQVTLRCSPKSGHDTVSWYQQALGQGPQFIFQYYEEEERQRGNFPDRFSGHQFPNYSSELNVNALLLGDSALYLCASSMGQSYEQYFGPGTRLTVT.

This clonotype has a count of ten or more. The V call is TRBV12-3 or TRBV12-4, the J call TRBJ2-7; 10 bases are a match to TRBD1. The CDR3 is 15 residues long. The V and J ends lost 4 bases and 4 bases, in that order; junction bases with no gene match: 7. In DNA, the CDR3 is TGTGCCAGCAGTTACACTGACAGGGGGCTTTACGAGCAGTACTTC. Amino acid sequence: CASSYTDRGLYEQYF.

This clonotype was seen more than once but under ten times. The chain uses TRBV25-1 and TRBJ2-7; unclear D gene. The CDR3 runs to 13 residues. CDR1 MGHDK and CDR2 SYGVNS come from the germline V gene. V lost 5 bases, J lost 0 bases, and 8 bases lay in between. CDR3 bases: TGTGCCAGCAGTATTACCGGCTCCTACGAGCAGTACTTC. It yields the protein CASSITGSYEQYF.

The chain has TRBV24-1 and TRBJ1-4; D is perhaps TRBD1 (5 bases). The CDR3 has 12 residues. V dropped 8 bases and J dropped 3 bases, with 6 bases sitting between them. Germline lookup yields CDR1 KGHDR and CDR2 SFDVKD. The CDR3 DNA reads as TGTGCCACCATGGGGCCTAATGAAAAACTGTTTTTT. Protein: CATMGPNEKLFF.

Only a few counts were recorded for this clonotype. The V call is TRBV6-5, the J call TRBJ1-3; D is ambiguous. This CDR3 has 14 amino acids. The V gene's germline CDR1 is MNHEY and CDR2 SVGAGI. Trimming pared 0 bases from V and 8 bases from J, leaving 11 bases between. The CDR3 region has the DNA TGTGCCAGCAGTTACTCGATGGGGTGGGACACCATATATTTT. Protein product: CASSYSMGWDTIYF.

This clonotype has a handful of counts. V usage is TRBV18 and J usage is TRBJ1-1; D is uncertain. Trimming cost V 3 bases and J 4 bases, with 6 bases left between them. The V gene's germline CDR1 is KGHSH and CDR2 LQKENI. This CDR3 is 12 amino acids long. Written as DNA, the CDR3 is TGTGCCAGCTCACCCTTTCCCACTGAAGCTTTCTTT. It codes for CASSPFPTEAFF.

J is TRBJ2-3 and V is TRBV12-3 or TRBV12-4, with 7 bases that match TRBD2. This CDR3 has 14 residues. Losses at the gene ends were 6 bases for V and 2 bases for J; bases not matched to a gene: 5. CDR3 sequence reads: CASRLGGNTDTQYF. In nucleotides, the CDR3 is TGTGCCAGCAGACTGGGGGGGAACACAGATACGCAGTATTTT.

In this sample, this clonotype turned up a few times. The chain joins TRBV7-3 to TRBJ2-7; D possibly uses TRBD1 or TRBD2 (5 bases each). Trimming removed 5 bases from V and 6 bases from J, with 17 bases in between. Germline V gene data show CDR1 as SGHTA and CDR2 as FQGTGA. This CDR3 has 14 residues. The CDR3 bases are TGTGCCAGCAGCCCAGGCCTGGGGCGGGCCGAGCAGTACTTC. Translation gives CASSPGLGRAEQYF.

This chain uses TRBV27 with TRBJ2-7, with 8 bases fitting TRBD1. This CDR3 has 12 amino acids. J lost 8 bases, V lost 6 bases, and 6 bases had no gene match. CDR1 and CDR2 (germline): MNHEY, SMNVEV (reference sequence). For the CDR3, the DNA is TGTGCCAGCAGGGACAGGGATAGCCAGCAGTACTTC. Its protein is CASRDRDSQQYF.

As for this clonotype: With a much larger clone just one base away, this may be a read error. This chain joins TRBV12-3 or TRBV12-4 and TRBJ1-3; D gene ambiguous. The CDR3 runs to 15 residues. In DNA form, the CDR3 reads TGTGCCAGAAGTTTATTGGGCAACTCTGGAAACACCATATATTTT. The encoded protein is CARSLLGNSGNTIYF.

This clonotype has ten or more counts. The J gene is TRBJ2-3, the V gene TRBV4-3; TRBD2 matches 12 bases. This CDR3 has 15 amino acids. Trimming at V came to 4 bases and at J to 4 bases, leaving 3 bases not matched to a gene. Per the germline V gene, CDR1 is LGHNA and CDR2 is YSLEER. The CDR3 region is CASSLTSGGSDTQYF. The CDR3 nucleotides read TGCGCCAGCAGCCTAACTAGCGGGGGGTCAGATACGCAGTATTTT.

This chain connects TRBV20-1 to TRBJ1-4; D is ambiguous. The CDR3 consists of 15 residues. Deletions cut 2 bases from V and 8 bases from J, with 18 bases between. CDR1 is DFQATT, CDR2 SNEGSKA, per germline (reference sequence). CDR3 protein: CSARLRGITQEKLFF. The CDR3 DNA follows: TGCAGTGCTAGATTACGGGGTATAACGCAGGAAAAACTGTTTTTT.

This clonotype was recorded a few times. The gene calls are TRBV2 and TRBJ2-2; 9 bases align to TRBD1. CDR1 is SNHLY, CDR2 FYNNEI, per germline. Trimming cost V 6 bases and J 2 bases; bases outside gene matches: 4. CDR3 size: 15 residues. The CDR3 loop is CASRGQGSNTGELFF. The DNA of the CDR3 is TGTGCCAGCAGAGGACAGGGGTCTAACACCGGGGAGCTGTTTTTT.

The chain couples TRBV12-3 or TRBV12-4 to TRBJ2-5, with D unresolved. The CDR3 length is 12 residues. Trimming left V 3 bases short and J 4 bases short, with 6 bases between. The CDR3 region has the DNA TGTGCCAGCAGTTTCCAGAGAGAGACCCAGTACTTC. Amino acid sequence: CASSFQRETQYF.